This is a list of T cell receptor beta chains from one sample in a study of patients and donors after allogeneic stem cell transplantation. MiXCR was run by TCRdb on the RT-PCR reads, yielding one entry per CDR3 protein. The profile shows hundreds of thousands of distinct CDR3 sequences, 15% to 20% of them singletons. The specimen sequenced was blood, either unsorted or a sorted T cell fraction (not recorded which). The source is a human donor who was either an allogeneic HSCT recipient or a stem cell or donor lymphocyte infusion donor (not recorded which). It is not recorded whose cells these are; they may come from a transplant donor. CDR3s include the opening cysteine and the closing phenylalanine or tryptophan. Each record gives: clone size, V gene, J gene, D gene, CDR3 protein, CDR3 DNA. A D gene is named only where the DNA matches it firmly. The listing skips clone size in some rows; elsewhere it reads once, few, many or a size class.

>many|TRBV7-6|TRBJ2-1|TRBD2
CASSRGTSVHYNEQFF
TGTGCCAGCAGCCGTGGGACTAGCGTTCACTACAATGAGCAGTTCTTC
>few|TRBV9|TRBJ2-5|TRBD2
CASSVAPAGGSFQETQYF
TGTGCCAGCAGCGTAGCGCCCGCGGGAGGGAGCTTCCAAGAGACCCAGTACTTC
>few|TRBV3-1|TRBJ1-1|NA
CASTGRDTEAFF
TGTGCCAGCACGGGCAGGGACACTGAAGCTTTCTTT
>many|TRBV4-1|TRBJ2-7|TRBD1
CASSYPGGRSSYEQYF
TGCGCCAGCAGCTACCCAGGGGGAAGGAGCTCCTACGAGCAGTACTTC
>NA|TRBV4-1|TRBJ1-2|TRBD1
CASSQVPRTGQGSNYGYTF
TGCGCCAGCAGCCAAGTTCCCAGAACCGGACAGGGCAGTAACTATGGCTACACCTTC
>NA|TRBV20-1|TRBJ1-4|TRBD1
CSANPQGALGEKLFF
TGCAGTGCCAACCCCCAGGGGGCCCTGGGTGAAAAACTGTTTTTT
>few|TRBV7-9|TRBJ2-5|NA
CASSFGSGGATQYF
TGTGCCAGCAGCTTTGGATCAGGGGGGGCCACCCAGTACTTC
>few|TRBV6-1|TRBJ1-5|TRBD1
CASRSGQASGQPQHF
TGTGCCAGCCGCTCCGGACAGGCCTCAGGACAGCCCCAGCATTTT
>NA|TRBV3-1|TRBJ2-7|TRBD2
CASSHAIAGVGSEQYF
TGTGCCAGCAGCCATGCTATAGCGGGAGTGGGATCCGAGCAGTACTTC
>many|TRBV15|TRBJ2-1|NA
CATSRVRGGASSYNEQFF
TGTGCCACCAGCAGAGTTAGGGGGGGCGCCTCATCCTACAATGAGCAGTTCTTC
>many|TRBV12-3/TRBV12-4|TRBJ1-2|TRBD1
CASSLKQGVGYTF
TGTGCCAGCAGTTTAAAACAGGGGGTCGGCTACACCTTC
>NA|TRBV5-1|TRBJ1-4|NA
CASRGHENEKLFF
TGCGCCAGCAGAGGACACGAAAATGAAAAACTGTTTTTT
>many|TRBV4-1|TRBJ2-3|TRBD2
CASSQGLLAGGASDTQYF
TGCGCCAGCAGCCAAGGCCTTCTAGCGGGGGGCGCTTCAGATACGCAGTATTTT
>few|TRBV19|TRBJ2-3|TRBD2
CASTMGLPTDTQYF
TGTGCCAGTACCATGGGACTACCAACAGATACGCAGTATTTT
>few|TRBV12-3/TRBV12-4|TRBJ1-1|NA
CASSPTINTEAFF
TGTGCCAGCAGTCCAACTATTAACACTGAAGCTTTCTTT
>few|TRBV4-3|TRBJ1-1|NA
CASSQALLLLNTEAFF
TGCGCCAGCAGCCAAGCCCTCCTGCTCCTCAACACTGAAGCTTTCTTT
>many|TRBV11-2|TRBJ2-1|TRBD2
CASSLGQAGANEQFF
TGTGCCAGCAGCTTAGGTCAAGCGGGAGCTAATGAGCAGTTCTTC
>few|TRBV18|TRBJ2-1|NA
CASSSSDGPAYNEQFF
TGTGCCAGCTCATCGTCGGACGGCCCGGCCTACAATGAGCAGTTCTTC
>many|TRBV27|TRBJ2-7|NA
CASSLGTGPYEQYF
TGTGCCAGCAGTTTAGGAACAGGGCCCTACGAGCAGTACTTC
>many|TRBV7-9|TRBJ2-5|NA
CASSRGAGPGETQYF
TGTGCCAGCAGTAGGGGAGCGGGCCCTGGAGAGACCCAGTACTTC
>few|TRBV4-3|TRBJ2-2|TRBD2
CASSATAGTSGGITGELFF
TGCGCCAGCAGCGCGACCGCTGGGACTAGCGGGGGGATCACCGGGGAGCTGTTTTTT
>many|TRBV15|TRBJ2-2|NA
CATSKIDRKNTGELFF
TGTGCCACCAGCAAGATAGACAGGAAGAACACCGGGGAGCTGTTTTTT
>few|TRBV11-2|TRBJ2-2|NA
CASSQRIANTGELFF
TGTGCCAGCAGCCAGAGAATCGCGAACACCGGGGAGCTGTTTTTT
>NA|TRBV7-8|TRBJ1-4|NA
CASSPYDTGIELFF
TGTGCCAGCAGCCCATATGATACAGGGATTGAACTGTTTTTT
>NA|TRBV5-6|TRBJ1-5|TRBD1
CASSPGNRDRARGQPQHF
TGTGCAAGCAGCCCGGGAAACCGGGACAGGGCCCGGGGCCAGCCCCAGCATTTT
>NA|TRBV27|TRBJ1-5|TRBD1
CASGSRTGKNQPQHF
TGTGCCAGCGGTTCTCGGACAGGGAAGAATCAGCCCCAGCATTTT
>few|TRBV7-9|TRBJ1-4|TRBD1
CASSLRQGRNEKLFF
TGTGCCAGCAGCTTGCGACAGGGACGCAATGAAAAACTGTTTTTT
>NA|TRBV30|TRBJ2-7|TRBD1
CAWSVRLAGGDEQYF
TGTGCCTGGAGTGTACGTTTGGCAGGGGGCGACGAGCAGTACTTC
>once|TRBV7-9|TRBJ1-1|NA
CASSPRWPQNTEAFF
TGTGCCAGCAGCCCCAGGTGGCCTCAGAACACTGAAGCTTTCTTT
>once|TRBV6-1|TRBJ1-2|TRBD1
CASSVWGSGTGSNYGYTF
TGTGCCAGCAGCGTGTGGGGGTCCGGGACAGGGTCTAACTATGGCTACACCTTC
>many|TRBV4-3|TRBJ1-2|NA
CASSQDWDIGYTF
TGCGCCAGCAGCCAAGATTGGGACATCGGCTACACCTTC
>few|TRBV5-1|TRBJ1-1|NA
CASRAGTMNTEAFF
TGCGCCAGCAGGGCAGGGACAATGAACACTGAAGCTTTCTTT
>many|TRBV5-1|TRBJ2-1|NA
CASSLALWRTSYNEQFF
TGCGCCAGCAGCTTGGCTTTATGGCGTACCTCCTACAATGAGCAGTTCTTC
>many|TRBV4-1|TRBJ1-6|NA
CASSPLKIEKLNSPLHF
TGCGCCAGCAGCCCTCTAAAGATAGAGAAACTGAATTCACCCCTCCACTTT
>many|TRBV10-3|TRBJ2-7|NA
CAIASGTYEQYF
TGTGCCATCGCTAGTGGGACTTACGAGCAGTACTTC
>few|TRBV12-3/TRBV12-4|TRBJ1-6|TRBD1
CASSYGTASSYNSPLHF
TGTGCCAGCAGTTATGGGACAGCAAGCTCCTATAATTCACCCCTCCACTTT
>many|TRBV2|TRBJ1-4|NA
CASRGSPATEKLFF
TGTGCCAGCCGGGGGTCCCCCGCGACTGAAAAACTGTTTTTT
>many|TRBV20-1|TRBJ2-2|NA
CSARGTGELFF
TGCAGTGCTAGAGGTACCGGGGAGCTGTTTTTT
>many|TRBV5-1|TRBJ1-1|TRBD1
CASSLDSRGPVAFF
TGCGCCAGCAGCTTGGACTCCAGGGGGCCGGTGGCTTTCTTT
>many|TRBV5-1|TRBJ2-7|TRBD1
CASSKNPQGSSYEQYF
TGCGCCAGCAGCAAGAACCCACAGGGGAGCTCCTACGAGCAGTACTTC
>few|TRBV5-1|TRBJ1-2|TRBD1
CASSLGTGLIYGYTF
TGCGCCAGCAGCTTAGGGACAGGGTTGATCTATGGCTACACCTTC
>few|TRBV9|TRBJ1-5|NA
CASSGGASGQPQHF
TGTGCCAGCAGCGGCGGCGCGAGTGGTCAGCCCCAGCATTTT
>NA|TRBV7-9|TRBJ2-7|NA
CASSRQFSYEQYF
TGTGCCAGCAGCAGACAGTTCTCCTACGAGCAGTACTTC
>NA|TRBV30|TRBJ2-7|NA
CAWSVLVHEQYF
TGTGCCTGGAGTGTCCTGGTCCACGAGCAGTACTTC
>NA|TRBV4-3|TRBJ2-2|NA
CASSPHRVGTGELFF
TGCGCCAGCAGCCCCCACCGGGTTGGCACCGGGGAGCTGTTTTTT
>few|TRBV7-7|TRBJ2-7|TRBD2
CASSARTSGLYEQYF
TGTGCCAGCAGCGCGCGGACTAGCGGGCTTTACGAGCAGTACTTC
>NA|TRBV7-9|TRBJ2-5|TRBD2
CASSWRGTLQETQYF
TGTGCCAGCAGCTGGCGGGGGACCCTACAAGAGACCCAGTACTTC
>NA|TRBV29-1|TRBJ2-3|NA
CSVLLQRSGISTDTQYF
TGCAGCGTGTTGCTTCAACGCTCAGGGATTTCCACAGATACGCAGTATTTT
>few|TRBV5-6|TRBJ1-5|TRBD1
CASSSDRGYQPQHF
TGTGCCAGCAGCTCGGACAGGGGCTATCAGCCCCAGCATTTT
>NA|TRBV3-1|TRBJ2-3|NA
CASSQDYWADTQYF
TGTGCCAGCAGCCAAGATTACTGGGCAGATACGCAGTATTTT
>few|TRBV6-1|TRBJ2-7|NA
CASSEPSWGASSHYEQYF
TGTGCCAGCAGTGAACCGTCGTGGGGGGCTAGCAGCCACTACGAGCAGTACTTC
>NA|TRBV2|TRBJ2-2|NA
CASSEVGANTGELFF
TGTGCCAGCAGTGAAGTCGGGGCGAACACCGGGGAGCTGTTTTTT
>few|TRBV7-2|TRBJ2-5|NA
CASSFPSRETQYF
TGTGCCAGCAGCTTCCCTAGTAGGGAGACCCAGTACTTC
>NA|TRBV19|TRBJ2-5|NA
CASSSWTQETQYF
TGTGCCAGTAGTAGTTGGACCCAAGAGACCCAGTACTTC
>NA|TRBV25-1|TRBJ2-7|NA
CASRKGTASGEQYF
TGTGCCAGTAGGAAGGGGACGGCCTCCGGCGAGCAGTACTTC
>NA|TRBV10-3|TRBJ2-3|NA
CAISEALSDTQYF
TGTGCCATCAGTGAGGCCTTATCGGATACGCAGTATTTT
>many|TRBV7-2|TRBJ2-3|NA
CASSLRSGTDTQYF
TGTGCCAGCAGCTTAAGGAGCGGGACAGATACGCAGTATTTT
>NA|TRBV7-2|TRBJ1-3|NA
CASSFYRNTLSGNTIYF
TGTGCCAGCAGCTTCTACAGGAATACCCTCTCTGGAAACACCATATATTTT
>NA|TRBV5-1|TRBJ1-2|TRBD1
CASSITGDGYTF
TGCGCCAGCAGCATAACAGGGGATGGCTACACCTTC